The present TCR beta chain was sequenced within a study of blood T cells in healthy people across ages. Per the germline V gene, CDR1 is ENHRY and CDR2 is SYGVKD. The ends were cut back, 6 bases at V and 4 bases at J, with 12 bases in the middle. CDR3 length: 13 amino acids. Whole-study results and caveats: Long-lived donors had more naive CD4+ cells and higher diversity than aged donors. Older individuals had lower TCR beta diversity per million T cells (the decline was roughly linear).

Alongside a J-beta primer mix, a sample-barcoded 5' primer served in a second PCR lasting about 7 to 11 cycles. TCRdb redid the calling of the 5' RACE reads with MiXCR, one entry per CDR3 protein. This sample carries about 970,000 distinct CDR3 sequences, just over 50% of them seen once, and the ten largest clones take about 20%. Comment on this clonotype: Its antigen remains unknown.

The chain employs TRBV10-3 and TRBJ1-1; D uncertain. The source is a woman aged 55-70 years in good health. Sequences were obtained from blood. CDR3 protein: CAIRPGLVTEAFF. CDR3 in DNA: TGTGCCATCAGACCCGGGCTCGTCACTGAAGCTTTCTTT.